This T cell receptor beta chain was sequenced during a study of cytomegalovirus exposure and HLA in healthy donors. Germline CDR1 is SNHLY and CDR2 is FYNNEI. CDR3 length: 15 residues. V was pared by 5 bases and J by 4 bases, with 12 bases between. The study ran its PCR with 60 Vbeta and 13 Jbeta primers. Clones were read by immunoSEQ multiplex PCR, and TCRdb kept only the in-frame ones, dropping some. Of about 140,000 clones in the sample, roughly 80% were seen once. This TCR derives from a male donor in good health and CMV-seronegative. Sequencing used PBMCs. J is TRBJ2-6 and V is TRBV2, with no clear D. This CDR3 is CASSKQETGANVLTF. CDR3 sequence (DNA): TGTGCCAGCAGTAAGCAGGAAACCGGGGCCAACGTCCTGACTTTC. The entire variable domain, with the rest obtained from reference TRBV2 and TRBJ2-6, is as follows: EPEVTQTPSHQVTQMGQEVILRCVPISNHLYFYWYRQILGQKVEFLVSFYNNEISEKSEIFDDQFSVERPDGSNFTLKIRSTKLEDSAMYFCASSKQETGANVLTFGAGSRLTVL.